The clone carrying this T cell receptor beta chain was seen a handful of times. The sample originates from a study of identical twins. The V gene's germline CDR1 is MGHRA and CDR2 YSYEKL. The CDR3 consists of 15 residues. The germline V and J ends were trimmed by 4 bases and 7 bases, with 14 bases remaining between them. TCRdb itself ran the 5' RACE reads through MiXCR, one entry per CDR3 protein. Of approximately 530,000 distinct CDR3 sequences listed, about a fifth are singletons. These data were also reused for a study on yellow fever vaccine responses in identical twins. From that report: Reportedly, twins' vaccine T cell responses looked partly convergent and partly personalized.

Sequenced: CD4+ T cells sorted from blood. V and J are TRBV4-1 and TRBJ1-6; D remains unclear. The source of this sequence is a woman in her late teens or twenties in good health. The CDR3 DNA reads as TGCGCCAGCAGCCCACCTCCGGAGGGCAATTCACCCCTCCACTTT. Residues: CASSPPPEGNSPLHF.